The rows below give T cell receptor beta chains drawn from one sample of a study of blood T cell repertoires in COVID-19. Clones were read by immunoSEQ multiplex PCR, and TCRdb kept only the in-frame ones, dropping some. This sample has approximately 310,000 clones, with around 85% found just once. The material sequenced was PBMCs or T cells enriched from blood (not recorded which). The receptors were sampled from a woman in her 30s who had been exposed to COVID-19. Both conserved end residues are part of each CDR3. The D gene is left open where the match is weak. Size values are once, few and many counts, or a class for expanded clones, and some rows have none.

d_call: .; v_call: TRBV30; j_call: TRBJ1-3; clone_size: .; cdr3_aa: CAWSPGLAGNTIYF; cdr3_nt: TGTGCCTGGAGTCCGGGACTTGCTGGAAACACCATATATTTT
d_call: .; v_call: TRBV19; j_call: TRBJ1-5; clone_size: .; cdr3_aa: CASSTGINQPQHF; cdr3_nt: TGTGCCAGTAGCACAGGTATCAATCAGCCCCAGCATTTT
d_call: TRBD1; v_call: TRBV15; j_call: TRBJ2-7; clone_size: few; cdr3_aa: CATSGDYTGGRTYEQYF; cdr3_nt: TGTGCCACCAGTGGAGATTACACAGGGGGAAGAACCTACGAGCAGTACTTC
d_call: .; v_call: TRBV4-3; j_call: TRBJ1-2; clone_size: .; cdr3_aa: CASSQGYSQGKRINGYTF; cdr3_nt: TGCGCCAGCAGCCAAGGGTATTCGCAGGGTAAGAGGATAAATGGCTACACCTTC
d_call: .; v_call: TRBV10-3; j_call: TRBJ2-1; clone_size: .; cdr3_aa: CAITLIVGTDLIPNHNEQFF; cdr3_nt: TGTGCCATCACCCTGATAGTCGGGACTGATCTCATCCCGAACCACAATGAGCAGTTCTTC
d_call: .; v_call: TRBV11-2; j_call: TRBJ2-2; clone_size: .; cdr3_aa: CASSLFISRGRNTGELFF; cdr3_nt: TGTGCCAGCAGCTTATTTATCTCGCGGGGGCGGAACACCGGGGAGCTGTTTTTT
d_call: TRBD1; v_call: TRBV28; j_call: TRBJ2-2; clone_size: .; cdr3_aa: CASSPGQDPGELFF; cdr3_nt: TGTGCCAGCAGTCCCGGACAGGACCCCGGGGAGCTGTTTTTT
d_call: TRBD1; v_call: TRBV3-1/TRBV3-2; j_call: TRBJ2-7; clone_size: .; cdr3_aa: CASSPVTGVDEQYF; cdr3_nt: TGTGCCAGCAGCCCAGTGACAGGGGTGGACGAGCAGTACTTC
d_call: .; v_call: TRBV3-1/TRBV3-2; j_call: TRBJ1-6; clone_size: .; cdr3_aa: CASSQRTANSPLHF; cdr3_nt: TGTGCCAGCAGCCAGAGGACAGCCAATTCACCCCTCCACTTT
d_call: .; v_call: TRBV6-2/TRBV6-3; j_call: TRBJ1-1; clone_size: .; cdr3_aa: CASSYRDRYTEAFF; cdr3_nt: TGTGCCAGCAGTTATCGAGACAGATATACTGAAGCTTTCTTT
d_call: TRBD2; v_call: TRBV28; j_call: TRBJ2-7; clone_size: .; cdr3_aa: CASSLTSTYEQYF; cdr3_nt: TGTGCCAGCAGTCTGACTAGCACCTACGAGCAGTACTTC
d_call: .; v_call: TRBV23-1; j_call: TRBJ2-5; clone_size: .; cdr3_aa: CASSQGQTQYF; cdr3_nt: TGCGCCAGCAGCCAGGGGCAGACCCAGTACTTC
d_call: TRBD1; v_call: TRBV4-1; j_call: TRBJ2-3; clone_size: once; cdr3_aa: CASSPGQGHTDTQYF; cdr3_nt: TGCGCCAGCAGCCCGGGACAGGGACACACAGATACGCAGTATTTT
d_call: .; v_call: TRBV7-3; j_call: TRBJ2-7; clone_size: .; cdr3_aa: CASSLRGGKQNEQYF; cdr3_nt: TGTGCCAGCAGCTTAAGAGGAGGGAAGCAAAACGAGCAGTACTTC
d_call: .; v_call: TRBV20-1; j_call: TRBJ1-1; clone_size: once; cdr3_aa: CSASPGIVAFF; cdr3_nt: TGCAGTGCTAGCCCAGGGATTGTAGCTTTCTTT
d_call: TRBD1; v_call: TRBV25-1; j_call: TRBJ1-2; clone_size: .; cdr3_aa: CASSEEATTGRHGYTF; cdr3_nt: TGTGCCAGCAGTGAGGAAGCGACGACAGGGAGGCATGGCTACACCTTC
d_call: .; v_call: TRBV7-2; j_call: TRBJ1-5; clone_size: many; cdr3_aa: CASSYSRGNQPQHF; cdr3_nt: TGTGCCAGCAGTTACTCAAGGGGAAATCAGCCCCAGCATTTT
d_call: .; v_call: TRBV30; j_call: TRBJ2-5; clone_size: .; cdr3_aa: CAWSVARETQYF; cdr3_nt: TGTGCCTGGAGTGTAGCCCGCGAGACCCAGTACTTC
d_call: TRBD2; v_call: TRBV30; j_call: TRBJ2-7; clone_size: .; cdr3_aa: CAWSGTSGGPPHF; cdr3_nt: TGTGCCTGGAGTGGGACTAGCGGGGGCCCCCCCCACTTC
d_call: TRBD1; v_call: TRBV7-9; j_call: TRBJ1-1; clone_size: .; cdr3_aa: CASSSTGDNEAFF; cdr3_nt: TGTGCCAGCAGCTCAACAGGGGATAATGAAGCTTTCTTT
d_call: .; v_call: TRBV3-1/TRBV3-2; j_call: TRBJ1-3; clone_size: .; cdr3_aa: CASSQSVAVIYF; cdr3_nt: TGTGCCAGCAGCCAAAGTGTGGCGGTCATATATTTT
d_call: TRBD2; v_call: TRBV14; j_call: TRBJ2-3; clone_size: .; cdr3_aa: CASSRTSGRTDTQYF; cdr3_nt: TGTGCCAGCAGCAGGACTAGCGGCCGCACAGATACGCAGTATTTT
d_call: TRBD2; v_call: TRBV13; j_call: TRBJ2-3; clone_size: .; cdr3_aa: CASSFSGAGGDTQYF; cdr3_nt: TGTGCCAGCAGTTTTAGCGGGGCTGGTGGAGATACGCAGTATTTT
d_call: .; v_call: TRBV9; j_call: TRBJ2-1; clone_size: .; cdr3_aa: CASSSGLYNEQFF; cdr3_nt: TGTGCCAGCAGCTCAGGACTATACAATGAGCAGTTCTTC
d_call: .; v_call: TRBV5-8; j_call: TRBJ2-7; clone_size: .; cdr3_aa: CASSPIMGGRLEQYF; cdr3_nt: TGTGCCAGCAGCCCTATCATGGGGGGGCGCCTCGAGCAGTACTTC
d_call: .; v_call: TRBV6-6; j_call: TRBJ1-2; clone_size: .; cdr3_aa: CASGAYEASNYGYTF; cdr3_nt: TGTGCCAGCGGAGCCTACGAGGCCTCTAACTATGGCTACACCTTC
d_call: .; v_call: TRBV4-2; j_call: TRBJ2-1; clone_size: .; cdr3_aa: CASSQDGDGNYNEQFF; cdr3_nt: TGTGCCAGCAGCCAAGATGGCGACGGGAACTACAATGAGCAGTTCTTC